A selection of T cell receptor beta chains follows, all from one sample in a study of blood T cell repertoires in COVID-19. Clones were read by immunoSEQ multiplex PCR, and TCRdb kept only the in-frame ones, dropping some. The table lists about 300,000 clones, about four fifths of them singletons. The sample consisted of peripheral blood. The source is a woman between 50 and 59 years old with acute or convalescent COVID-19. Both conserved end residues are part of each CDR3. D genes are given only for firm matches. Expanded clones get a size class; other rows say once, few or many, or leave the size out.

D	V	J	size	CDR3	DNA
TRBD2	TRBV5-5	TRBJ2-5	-	CASSKGLAGGETQYF	TGTGCCAGCAGCAAGGGACTAGCGGGGGGGGAGACCCAGTACTTC
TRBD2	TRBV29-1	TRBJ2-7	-	CSVRGGGGGSREQYF	TGCAGCGTCCGGGGGGGCGGGGGGGGGTCTCGGGAGCAGTACTTC
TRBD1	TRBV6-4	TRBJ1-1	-	CASSPTAGTGVVTEAFF	TGTGCCAGCAGTCCAACAGCCGGGACAGGGGTGGTCACTGAAGCTTTCTTT
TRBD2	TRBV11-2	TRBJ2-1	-	CASSRTSGGNEQFF	TGTGCCAGCAGCCGGACTAGCGGGGGCAATGAGCAGTTCTTC
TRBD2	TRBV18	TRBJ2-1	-	CASSLLAGEYNEQFF	TGTGCCAGCTCACTTCTAGCGGGGGAGTACAATGAGCAGTTCTTC
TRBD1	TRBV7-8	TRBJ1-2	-	CASSLGQTNYGYTF	TGTGCCAGCAGCTTGGGACAGACTAACTATGGCTACACCTTC
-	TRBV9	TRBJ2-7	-	CASSPGERTLEEQYF	TGTGCCAGCAGCCCCGGGGAGCGGACCCTCGAGGAGCAGTACTTC
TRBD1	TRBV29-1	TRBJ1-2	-	CSLLSNRGGGYTF	TGCAGCCTCCTTTCGAACAGGGGGGGTGGCTACACCTTC
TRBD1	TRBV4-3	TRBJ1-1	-	CASSENPRGLRTEAFF	TGCGCCAGCAGCGAAAATCCCAGGGGGCTGCGCACTGAAGCTTTCTTT
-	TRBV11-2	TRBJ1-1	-	CASSLVGGAQMNTEAFF	TGTGCCAGCAGCTTAGTAGGAGGGGCCCAAATGAACACTGAAGCTTTCTTT
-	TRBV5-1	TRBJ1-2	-	CASSRDTQGGYTF	TGCGCCAGCAGCCGGGACACCCAGGGAGGCTACACCTTC
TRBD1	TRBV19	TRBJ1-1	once	CASISRRTGYDTEAFF	TGTGCCAGTATCTCGAGACGGACAGGGTATGACACTGAAGCTTTCTTT
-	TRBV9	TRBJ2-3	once	CASSAPRDLKGGTDTQYF	TGTGCCAGCAGCGCCCCCCGGGACTTGAAGGGAGGCACAGATACGCAGTATTTT
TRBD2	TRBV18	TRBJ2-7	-	CASSPLGLADPRSYYEQYF	TGTGCCAGCTCACCACTTGGGCTAGCGGATCCGCGGTCTTACTACGAGCAGTACTTC
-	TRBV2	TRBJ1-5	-	CASSESRGLNQPQHF	TGTGCCAGCAGTGAATCCAGGGGCCTCAATCAGCCCCAGCATTTT
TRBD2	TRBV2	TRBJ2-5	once	CASGMGPVRAGEETQYF	TGTGCCAGCGGTATGGGGCCCGTCCGAGCGGGGGAAGAGACCCAGTACTTC
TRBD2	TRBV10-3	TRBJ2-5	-	CATRAGEQETQYF	TGTGCCACCAGGGCGGGGGAGCAAGAGACCCAGTACTTC
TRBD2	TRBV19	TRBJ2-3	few	CASSIKAPSGSRNTQYF	TGTGCCAGTAGTATAAAGGCCCCTAGCGGGAGCAGAAATACGCAGTATTTT
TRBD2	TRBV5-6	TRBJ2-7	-	CASSLPSGLAAYEQYF	TGTGCCAGCAGCTTACCCTCTGGACTAGCGGCCTACGAGCAGTACTTC
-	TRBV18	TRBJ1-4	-	CASSPDIEKLFF	TGTGCCAGCTCACCAGACATTGAAAAACTGTTTTTT
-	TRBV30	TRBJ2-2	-	CALLRDKTNGGELFF	TGTGCCTTGTTGCGGGATAAGACAAACGGCGGGGAGCTGTTTTTT
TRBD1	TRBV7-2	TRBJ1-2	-	CASSSYRGGYTF	TGTGCCAGCAGCTCCTACAGGGGAGGCTACACCTTC
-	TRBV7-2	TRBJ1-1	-	CASSYEGGASAEAFF	TGTGCCAGCAGCTACGAAGGGGGGGCAAGCGCTGAAGCTTTCTTT
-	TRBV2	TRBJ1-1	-	CASILSQGTEAFF	TGTGCCAGCATTCTATCACAGGGCACTGAAGCTTTCTTT
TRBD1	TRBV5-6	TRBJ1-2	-	CASSAGTGAYGYTF	TGTGCCAGCAGCGCCGGGACAGGGGCCTATGGCTACACCTTC
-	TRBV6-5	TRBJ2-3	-	CASKNRLGTDTQYF	TGTGCCAGCAAGAATCGACTAGGCACAGATACGCAGTATTTT
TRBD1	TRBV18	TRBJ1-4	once	CASSGTATNEKLFF	TGTGCCAGCTCAGGGACAGCAACTAATGAAAAACTGTTTTTT
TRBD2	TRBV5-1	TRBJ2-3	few	CASSLLVAGGGDTQYF	TGCGCCAGCAGCTTGCTTGTAGCGGGAGGGGGAGATACGCAGTATTTT